One and the same sample provided the 19 T cell receptor beta chains below, sequenced in a study of regulatory T cells in long-lasting Graves disease. Investigators prepared the TCR beta libraries by applying iRepertoire HTBI primers and Arm-PCR of CDR3 regions. TCRdb reprocessed the multiplex PCR reads with MiXCR, giving one entry per CDR3 protein. The data contain roughly 490,000 distinct CDR3 sequences, under 25% of them seen just once; the ten biggest clones take up around 13%. Time point meaning: persistent/refractory GD, antithyroid drugs over 5 years with positive TRAb. After RNA was extracted from PBMCs, the TCR library was made from it. The sample consisted of peripheral blood mononuclear cells (PBMCs), taken when the disease was refractory, from a patient treated with antithyroid drugs. These receptors were collected from a female donor with Graves disease.

This clonotype was detected only a few times. This chain connects TRBV20-1 to TRBJ2-7; 8 positions match TRBD1. V lost 5 bases, J lost 3 bases, and 6 bases stayed unmatched. The germline CDR1 and CDR2 sequences are DFQATT and SNEGSKA (reference sequence). This CDR3 region has 13 residues. DNA of the CDR3: TGCAGTGCTTCAGTGACAGGGGTCTACGAGCAGTACTTC. It codes for CSASVTGVYEQYF.

The chain uses TRBV30 and TRBJ2-5, with 14 bases fitting TRBD2. This CDR3 is 18 amino acids long. V shed 2 bases, J shed 0 bases, and the junction held 8 bases outside the gene matches. The germline V gene has CDR1 GTSNPN and CDR2 SVGIG (reference sequence). CDR3 loop: CAWSRLAGGPQYQETQYF. CDR3 DNA: TGTGCCTGGAGTCGACTAGCGGGAGGGCCACAGTACCAAGAGACCCAGTACTTC.

This clonotype was observed many times. The chain is built from TRBV24-1 and TRBJ2-5; D could derive from TRBD1 or TRBD2 (5 bases each). V was cut by 2 bases and J by 0 bases, with 9 bases left in between. The CDR3 sequence is 15 residues long. The germline gives CDR1 KGHDR, CDR2 SFDVKD. The CDR3 spells CATSDSGPYQETQYF. CDR3 nucleotide sequence: TGTGCCACCAGTGATTCGGGACCGTACCAAGAGACCCAGTACTTC.

This clonotype was detected many times. This chain connects TRBV29-1 to TRBJ2-7; D call uncertain. Looked up from germline, CDR1 is SQVTM and CDR2 is ANQGSEA. The CDR3 contains 13 residues. V was pared by 4 bases and J by 0 bases, with 10 bases between. The CDR3 spells CSVVDSLSYEQYF. CDR3 nucleotide sequence: TGCAGCGTTGTTGACTCCCTCTCCTACGAGCAGTACTTC.

This clonotype was observed a handful of times. V gene TRBV7-2 combines with J gene TRBJ2-7; a possible D gene is TRBD1 (7 bases). The CDR3 spans 15 residues. Germline V gene sequence: CDR1 SGHTA, CDR2 FQGNSA. The V gene lost 1 base and the J gene lost 7 bases, with 17 bases spanning the gap. The CDR3 region is CASSLGRGRSGEQYF. The CDR3 DNA is TGTGCCAGCAGCTTAGGGAGGGGGCGATCGGGAGAGCAGTACTTC.

This clonotype was counted a few times. The chain is built from TRBV28 and TRBJ1-4; D unclear. Trimming shortened V by 2 bases and J by 14 bases, and 12 bases separated the two germline ends. Germline V CDR1 and CDR2: MDHEN, SYDVKM. The CDR3 spans 12 residues. The CDR3 coding sequence is TGTGCCAGCAGTTTAGGGTCCCCCGGGCTGTTTTTT. Protein sequence: CASSLGSPGLFF.

In its sample, this clonotype was seen once. The rearrangement joins TRBV7-9 to TRBJ2-5; 10 nucleotides align to TRBD2. Trimming cost V 5 bases and J 2 bases; bases outside gene matches: 8. The CDR3 covers 16 residues. Germline V CDR1 and CDR2: SEHNR, FQNEAQ (reference sequence). CDR3 amino acids: CASSQVSGGTQETQYF. For the CDR3, the DNA is TGTGCCAGCAGCCAAGTTAGCGGGGGGACTCAAGAGACCCAGTACTTC. The full variable domain, with the rest looked up from reference TRBV7-9 and TRBJ2-5, is DTGVSQNPRHKITKRGQNVTFRCDPISEHNRLYWYRQTLGQGPEFLTYFQNEAQLEKSRLLSDRFSAERPKGSFSTLEIQRTEQGDSAMYLCASSQVSGGTQETQYFGPGTRLLVL.

CDR3 sequence: CASRRQNQETQYF. DNA for the CDR3: TGTGCCAGTAGAAGACAGAACCAAGAGACCCAGTACTTC. The chain joins TRBV19 to TRBJ2-5; maybe TRBD1 (5 bases). The CDR3 loop spans 13 amino acids. Trimming removed 6 bases from V and 0 bases from J, with 8 bases in between. Germline CDR1 is LNHDA and CDR2 is SQIVND (reference sequence). The complete variable domain, with remaining parts taken from reference TRBV19 and TRBJ2-5, reads DGGITQSPKYLFRKEGQNVTLSCEQNLNHDAMYWYRQDPGQGLRLIYYSQIVNDFQKGDIAEGYSVSREKKESFPLTVTSAQKNPTAFYLCASRRQNQETQYFGPGTRLLVL.

V usage is TRBV6-9 and J usage is TRBJ2-7; D is undetermined. The V end lost 4 bases, the J end lost 3 bases, and 13 bases lay between the germline ends. Per the germline V gene, CDR1 is MNHGY and CDR2 is SVAAGI. The CDR3 is 14 amino acids. Here the CDR3 reads CASSSPQALYEQYF. CDR3 DNA: TGTGCCAGCAGTTCCCCGCAGGCGCTCTACGAGCAGTACTTC.

The chain recombines TRBV29-1 with TRBJ2-2, with D unclear. This CDR3 contains 15 residues. The ends were cut back, 4 bases at V and 3 bases at J, with 15 bases in the middle. Germline values: CDR1 SQVTM, CDR2 ANQGSEA. The CDR3 loop is CSVVSFGKDTGELFF. DNA of the CDR3: TGCAGCGTTGTTTCGTTTGGGAAAGACACCGGGGAGCTGTTTTTT.

The gene calls are TRBV7-9 and TRBJ2-5; D call uncertain. Trimming pared 6 bases from V and 1 base from J, leaving 9 bases between. Per germline, CDR1 SEHNR and CDR2 FQNEAQ (reference sequence). This CDR3 has 13 residues. CDR3 in amino acids: CASRTSLQETQYF. The CDR3 DNA reads TGTGCCAGCAGAACGTCCCTCCAAGAGACCCAGTACTTC.

The chain recombines TRBV4-3 with TRBJ1-4; possibly TRBD1 for D (5 bases). Germline V CDR1 and CDR2: LGHNA, YSLEER. V lost 5 bases to trimming and J lost 7 bases, with 17 bases between them. CDR3 size: 15 residues. CDR3 region: CASSSPGTETEKLFF. The CDR3 nucleotides read TGCGCCAGCAGCTCCCCAGGGACGGAGACTGAAAAACTGTTTTTT.

This clonotype came up a few times. This sequence joins TRBV20-1 and TRBJ2-7, with 7 bases that match TRBD2. CDR3 length equals 12 residues. Germline V gene lookup returns CDR1 DFQATT and CDR2 SNEGSKA (reference sequence). J lost 5 bases, V lost 6 bases, and 7 bases had no gene match. This chain's CDR3 is CSAQGGGDEQYF. CDR3 bases: TGCAGTGCCCAAGGTGGGGGGGACGAGCAGTACTTC.

The sample holds a few counts of this clonotype. V is TRBV19 and J is TRBJ1-5; no reliable D call. Trimming left V 1 base short and J 1 base short, with 5 bases between. The CDR3 has 14 amino acids. Germline CDR1 is LNHDA and CDR2 is SQIVND (reference sequence). CDR3 protein: CASSIVRSNQPQHF. DNA for the CDR3: TGTGCCAGTAGTATAGTAAGGAGCAATCAGCCCCAGCATTTT.

The chain links TRBV24-1 to TRBJ1-2; D is uncertain. V lost 2 bases, J lost 6 bases, and 15 bases lay in between. Germline CDR1 KGHDR, CDR2 SFDVKD. The length of the CDR3 is 15 residues. As DNA, the CDR3 is TGTGCCACCAGTGATTCAACGACCCGAACAGATGGCTACACCTTC. Amino acids: CATSDSTTRTDGYTF.

The gene calls are TRBV11-2 and TRBJ2-2; 10 bases are a match to TRBD2. V gave up 1 base and J gave up 0 bases; unmatched junction bases: 2. The CDR3 totals 17 residues. The germline V gene encodes CDR1 SGHAT and CDR2 FQNNGV. The CDR3 sequence: CASSLVSGGPNTGELFF. The CDR3, as DNA: TGTGCCAGCAGCTTAGTTAGCGGGGGGCCGAACACCGGGGAGCTGTTTTTT.

The chain carries TRBV5-1 and TRBJ2-1; D gene unclear. The CDR3 consists of 14 residues. The germline gives CDR1 SGHRS, CDR2 YFSETQ. V lost 4 bases, J lost 4 bases, and 12 bases lay in between. The CDR3 sequence: CASSGDLQYNEQFF. CDR3 coding DNA: TGCGCCAGCAGCGGGGATCTCCAGTACAATGAGCAGTTCTTC.

This clonotype was picked up many times. The rearrangement joins TRBV7-6 to TRBJ2-2, with TRBD1 as a possible D gene (5 bases). Trimming took off 6 bases at V and 4 bases at J, with 12 bases between the two ends. In germline, CDR1 is SGHVS, CDR2 FNYEAQ. The CDR3 covers 14 residues. CDR3 protein: CASSLGRATGELFF. CDR3 sequence (DNA): TGTGCCAGCAGTTTGGGCAGGGCCACCGGGGAGCTGTTTTTT.

This clonotype was picked up a small number of times. The rearrangement uses TRBV5-8 and TRBJ1-5; 9 positions agree with TRBD1. This CDR3 spans 14 amino acids. Germline CDR1 reads SGHTS; CDR2 reads YDEGEE. V was pared by 6 bases and J by 2 bases, with 3 bases of the junction left unmatched. In DNA form, the CDR3 reads TGTGCCAGCAATAGGGACAGGGGCAATCAGCCCCAGCATTTT. It is translated as CASNRDRGNQPQHF.